This T cell receptor beta chain was identified in a study of control samples from healthy donors and cancer patients. Data came from immunoSEQ multiplex PCR; TCRdb stores just in-frame clones and leaves some out. The sample contains roughly 89,000 clones, roughly 91% of which appear only once. Sequencing was carried out using blood. This TCR was sampled from a man aged 45-65 years in good health.

The CDR3 loop reads CASSTLTGNEQFF. The CDR3 DNA sequence: TGTGCCAGCAGCACCCTTACAGGGAATGAGCAGTTCTTC. This rearrangement joins TRBV5-6 to TRBJ2-1; perhaps TRBD1 as D (6 bases). Germline lookup yields CDR1 SGHDT and CDR2 YYEEEE. V dropped 4 bases and J dropped 7 bases, with 12 bases sitting between them. This CDR3 comprises 13 residues.